Each of the 5 T cell receptor beta chains below was sequenced from the same sample in a study of cytomegalovirus exposure and HLA in healthy donors. The PCR had 60 Vbeta and 13 Jbeta primers. Sequencing used immunoSEQ multiplex PCR; TCRdb keeps in-frame clones, though not all of them. The sample consists of approximately 53,000 clones, over 70% of them appearing once. The source material was PBMCs. These receptors came from a young man in good health and CMV-seropositive.

To note about this clone: The limits of the CDR3 on the DNA are not certain, so only TCRdb's listed CDR3 is given. The gene calls are TRBV27 and TRBJ1-5. Per germline, CDR1 MNHEY and CDR2 SMNVEV (reference sequence). The CDR3 is 16 residues long, ends included. CDR3 sequence: CASSSSVGGGNQPQHF.

CDR3 sequence: CASSLRDRDTDTQYF. CDR3 nucleotides: TGTGCCAGCAGTTTAAGGGACAGAGACACAGATACGCAGTATTTT. This chain uses TRBV28 with TRBJ2-3; 7 bases are a match to TRBD1. CDR1 and CDR2 (germline): MDHEN, SYDVKM. Trimming took 2 bases from V and 2 from J; bases not matched to a gene: 4. The CDR3 length is 15 residues. Combining the CDR3 with reference TRBV28 and TRBJ2-3 gives the whole variable domain DVKVTQSSRYLVKRTGEKVFLECVQDMDHENMFWYRQDPGLGLRLIYFSYDVKMKEKGDIPEGYSVSREKKERFSLILESASTNQTSMYLCASSLRDRDTDTQYFGPGTRLTVL.

This clone has just one count. V is TRBV5-8 and J is TRBJ1-2; D may be TRBD1 (5 bases). Trimming took 0 bases from V and 3 from J, leaving 9 bases between them. Germline lookup yields CDR1 SGHTS and CDR2 YDEGEE. There are 14 residues in the CDR3. The CDR3 DNA is TGTGCCAGCAGCTTGGTAGGGGCGGACTATGGCTACACCTTC. Translated: CASSLVGADYGYTF.

The chain joins TRBV5-1 to TRBJ2-6; 7 bases fit TRBD1. Looked up from germline, CDR1 is SGHRS and CDR2 is YFSETQ. This CDR3 contains 16 residues. The trim removed 4 bases at V and 0 bases at J, leaving 4 bases unmatched. This CDR3 is CASSVQGYSGANVLTF. Here the CDR3 DNA reads TGCGCCAGCAGCGTACAGGGGTACTCTGGGGCCAACGTCCTGACTTTC.

This chain joins TRBV7-3 and TRBJ1-1; D gene uncertain. The length of the CDR3 is 12 residues. CDR1 is SGHTA, CDR2 FQGTGA, per germline. V was shortened by 0 bases and J by 8 bases, with 7 bases between the two germline ends. The CDR3 DNA is TGTGCCAGCAGCTTAACCCCGGGGGAAGCTTTCTTT. Residues: CASSLTPGEAFF.